The 16 T cell receptor beta chains below all came from one sample that was sequenced in a study of PD-L1 blockade in urothelial cancer. Clones were read by immunoSEQ multiplex PCR, and TCRdb kept only the in-frame ones, dropping some. Here the sample spans around 50,000 clones, around four fifths being singletons. Time point meaning: pretreatment peripheral blood. The material sequenced was PBMCs, taken around atezolizumab (anti-PD-L1) treatment. Source of these receptors: a man aged 50 to 59 with urothelial cancer.

This chain connects TRBV7-8 to TRBJ2-1, with TRBD2 matching 14 bases. The junction had 4 bases not matched to a gene; V was cut back by 5 bases and J by 7 bases. This CDR3 region has 15 residues. The germline CDR1 and CDR2 sequences are SGHVS and FQNEAQ. The CDR3 DNA reads TGTGCCAGCAGCCCGCGACTAGCGGGAGGGAATGAGCAGTTCTTC. This translates into CASSPRLAGGNEQFF.

The chain joins TRBV18 to TRBJ1-1, with D uncertain. The V end lost 3 bases, the J end lost 3 bases, and 26 bases lay between the germline ends. The CDR3 totals 19 residues. Germline assignment: CDR1 KGHSH and CDR2 LQKENI. As DNA, the CDR3 is TGTGCCAGCTCACCCGACTCTACAAGTACTGCTTTCGGCTACACTGAAGCTTTCTTT. It translates to CASSPDSTSTAFGYTEAFF.

This chain connects TRBV28 to TRBJ2-3; 10 bases fit TRBD1. V was clipped by 4 bases and J by 7 bases; unmatched bases: 5. The CDR3 sequence is 14 residues long. Germline V gene lookup returns CDR1 MDHEN and CDR2 SYDVKM. The CDR3 nucleotides are TGTGCCAGCAGTTCAAGGGACAGGGGCCATACGCAGTATTTT. Translation: CASSSRDRGHTQYF.

CDR3 nucleotide sequence: TGTGCCAGCAGTTTAAGCTCCCCACCTAACTATGGCTACACCTTC. Translating gives CASSLSSPPNYGYTF. The J gene is TRBJ1-2, the V gene TRBV28; D gene ambiguous. The V end was cut by 2 bases, the J end by 0 bases, with 10 bases between. The CDR3 sequence is 15 residues long. CDR1 and CDR2 (germline): MDHEN, SYDVKM.

The chain uses TRBV9 and TRBJ2-1, with a possible D match to TRBD1 (5 bases). Germline lookup yields CDR1 SGDLS and CDR2 YYNGEE. V was clipped by 1 base and J by 6 bases, with 8 bases between them. This CDR3 has 13 amino acids. The CDR3 sequence: CASSVPGFNEQFF. The CDR3 coding sequence is TGTGCCAGCAGCGTACCAGGGTTCAATGAGCAGTTCTTC.

Written as DNA, the CDR3 is TGTGCCAGCAGTCGAGTCGAGCAGGTAACCTACGAGCAGTACTTC. Its protein product is CASSRVEQVTYEQYF. The rearrangement links TRBV6-1 to TRBJ2-7; D is ambiguous. CDR1 MNHNS and CDR2 SASEGT come from the germline V gene. Trimming pared 5 bases from V and 2 bases from J, leaving 16 bases between. This CDR3 spans 15 amino acids.

The chain combines TRBV12-5 with TRBJ1-2, with 7 positions matching TRBD1. Looked up from germline, CDR1 is LGHNT and CDR2 is FRNRAP. There are 12 residues in the CDR3. The trim removed 6 bases at V and 7 bases at J, leaving 5 bases unmatched. The CDR3 DNA reads TGTGCTAGTGGGTCTGGGACAGCTGGCTACACCTTC. Residues: CASGSGTAGYTF.

V gene TRBV9 combines with J gene TRBJ2-7, with 8 bases fitting TRBD1. J was trimmed by 2 bases and V by 4 bases; bases with no gene match: 5. Germline V gene data show CDR1 as SGDLS and CDR2 as YYNGEE. The CDR3 runs 14 residues. Here the CDR3 reads CASSTRTGPYEQYF. DNA of the CDR3: TGTGCCAGCAGCACCCGGACAGGGCCCTACGAGCAGTACTTC.

The rearrangement joins TRBV30 to TRBJ2-7; D is perhaps TRBD2 (5 bases). V lost 3 bases to trimming and J lost 5 bases, with 14 bases between them. CDR1 and CDR2 from the germline V gene are GTSNPN and SVGIG (reference sequence). The CDR3 extends over 13 amino acids. The CDR3 DNA reads TGTGCCTGGAGCCAAAAGAGGGCCCACGAGCAGTACTTC. Translating it yields CAWSQKRAHEQYF.

This chain connects TRBV23-1 to TRBJ1-6; D possibly corresponds to TRBD1 (5 bases). TRBV23-1 falls under the ORF class, with uncertain function. Trimming stripped 0 bases from V and 10 bases from J, with 13 bases between. There are 15 residues in the CDR3. CDR3 in amino acids: CASSQSSQGGSPLHF. CDR3 DNA sequence: TGCGCCAGCAGTCAATCGAGCCAGGGTGGATCACCCCTCCACTTT.

V usage is TRBV5-6 and J usage is TRBJ1-5; weak D call: TRBD1 (5 bases). The V and J ends lost 2 bases and 6 bases respectively, with 15 bases between them. The CDR3 is 15 amino acids. Germline CDR1 SGHDT, CDR2 YYEEEE. The DNA for the CDR3 is TGTGCCAGCAGCTTAAAGGGGTACCCAGCTCAGCCCCAGCATTTT. Translation: CASSLKGYPAQPQHF.

The J gene is TRBJ1-1, the V gene TRBV28; D gene unclear. CDR3 length: 15 residues. Per the germline V gene, CDR1 is MDHEN and CDR2 is SYDVKM. Trimming pared 2 bases from V and 3 bases from J, leaving 13 bases between. For the CDR3, the DNA is TGTGCCAGCAGTTTAGTGAGGGTGAGGGACACTGAAGCTTTCTTT. Translating gives CASSLVRVRDTEAFF. Based on the CDR3 plus reference TRBV28 and TRBJ1-1, the full variable domain is DVKVTQSSRYLVKRTGEKVFLECVQDMDHENMFWYRQDPGLGLRLIYFSYDVKMKEKGDIPEGYSVSREKKERFSLILESASTNQTSMYLCASSLVRVRDTEAFFGQGTRLTVV.

The chain links TRBV9 to TRBJ2-7; D is uncertain. The V end was cut by 0 bases, the J end by 6 bases, with 10 bases between. Germline V gene lookup returns CDR1 SGDLS and CDR2 YYNGEE. CDR3 length: 13 residues. The CDR3 sequence is CASSVGAAPEQYF. Written as DNA, the CDR3 is TGTGCCAGCAGCGTAGGGGCAGCACCCGAGCAGTACTTC.

This rearrangement joins TRBV2 to TRBJ2-1; D not certain. From germline, CDR1 is SNHLY and CDR2 FYNNEI. The V end was cut by 5 bases, the J end by 0 bases, with 11 bases between. The CDR3 has 15 amino acids. The CDR3: CASSTILSSYNEQFF. CDR3 DNA sequence: TGTGCCAGCAGTACTATCCTGAGCTCCTACAATGAGCAGTTCTTC.

This chain uses TRBV19 with TRBJ2-3, with 9 bases identical to TRBD1. CDR1 LNHDA and CDR2 SQIVND come from the germline V gene (reference sequence). This CDR3 is 13 amino acids long. Losses at the gene ends were 6 bases for V and 4 bases for J; bases not matched to a gene: 2. CDR3: CASRGQGPDTQYF. The CDR3 DNA sequence: TGTGCCAGTAGGGGACAGGGTCCAGATACGCAGTATTTT.

The V and J genes are TRBV11-2 and TRBJ2-5; perhaps TRBD2 as D (6 bases). With 1 base removed from V and 5 bases from J, the gap between germline ends came to 17 bases. Germline loops: CDR1 SGHAT, CDR2 FQNNGV. The CDR3 has 16 residues. CDR3 DNA: TGTGCCAGCAGCTTAGGAGCGGGTGTACCGGGGGAGACCCAGTACTTC. As protein: CASSLGAGVPGETQYF.